These 30 T cell receptor beta chains were all obtained from the same sample, sequenced in a study of graft-versus-host responses after intestinal transplantation. Intraepithelial and lamina propria lymphocytes were isolated from graft specimens. Data came from immunoSEQ multiplex PCR; TCRdb stores just in-frame clones and leaves some out. The sample consists of fewer than 8,500 clones, around 75% of them appearing once. The source was ileum tissue, collected approximately 220 days after intestinal transplant. Receptors were obtained from a human patient who received an intestinal transplant, so some T cells may come from the graft donor.

The chain employs TRBV7-8 and TRBJ2-1, with D uncertain. Deletions cut 9 bases from V and 4 bases from J, with 13 bases between. Germline lookup yields CDR1 SGHVS and CDR2 FQNEAQ. The CDR3 extends over 13 amino acids. CDR3 loop: CASKLQAYNEQFF. In DNA form, the CDR3 reads TGTGCCAGTAAACTACAAGCTTACAATGAGCAGTTCTTC.

By its share, this clone is large (0.1 to 1%). This rearrangement joins TRBV15 to TRBJ2-5; D unresolved. Trimming cost V 0 bases and J 2 bases, with 10 bases left between them. The CDR3 sequence is 15 residues long. Germline-derived CDR1 and CDR2 are LNHNV and YYDKDF (reference sequence). The CDR3 DNA is TGTGCCACCAGCAGAGATCCCTCTACTCAAGAGACCCAGTACTTC. Protein: CATSRDPSTQETQYF.

This chain uses TRBV12-5 with TRBJ1-5; 7 bases fit TRBD1. V dropped 4 bases and J dropped 11; count of bases not matched to a gene: 5. The germline V gene encodes CDR1 LGHNT and CDR2 FRNRAP. The CDR3 length is 12 residues. The CDR3 loop reads CASGSTGAAQHF. The CDR3 coding sequence is TGTGCTAGTGGTTCTACAGGGGCAGCCCAGCATTTT.

This clone was observed a handful of times. V usage is TRBV6-5 and J usage is TRBJ2-7; D is perhaps TRBD1 (6 bases). From germline, CDR1 is MNHEY and CDR2 SVGAGI. V was pared by 2 bases and J by 6 bases, with 17 bases between. The CDR3 length is 15 residues. CDR3 amino acids: CASSYDGLVGGEQYF. CDR3 DNA sequence: TGTGCCAGCAGTTACGATGGCCTGGTAGGGGGCGAGCAGTACTTC.

The V gene is TRBV20-1, the J gene TRBJ1-1; 7 bases agree with TRBD1. Trimming removed 5 bases from V and 6 bases from J; junction bases left unmatched: 3. The CDR3 contains 11 residues. Germline V gene lookup returns CDR1 DFQATT and CDR2 SNEGSKA (reference sequence). The CDR3 DNA follows: TGCAGTGCTCACAGGGGCGCTGAAGCTTTCTTT. It is translated as CSAHRGAEAFF.

V is TRBV11-2 and J is TRBJ2-5; the D gene is possibly TRBD1 (5 bases). The DNA end lines up better with TRBJ2-7; the J call may be wrong. The CDR3 has 15 amino acids. CDR1 and CDR2 from the germline V gene are SGHAT and FQNNGV. This CDR3 is CASSLTGRVNYEQYF. The CDR3 DNA sequence: TGTGCCAGCAGCTTAACAGGACGGGTCAACTACGAGCAGTACTTC.

This chain links TRBV28 with TRBJ2-5; 9 nucleotides match TRBD2. The J call is doubtful: the DNA matches TRBJ2-7 better. The CDR3 consists of 14 residues. Per the germline V gene, CDR1 is MDHEN and CDR2 is SYDVKM. CDR3 in DNA: TGTGCCAGCAGTTTAGCGGGAGGGGGGTACGAGCAGTACTTC. Its protein is CASSLAGGGYEQYF.

The gene calls are TRBV7-2 and TRBJ1-1, with TRBD1 matching over 8 bases. The CDR3 extends over 14 amino acids. Germline-derived CDR1 and CDR2 are SGHTA and FQGNSA. V lost 1 base to trimming and J lost 8 bases; unmatched junction nucleotides: 6. In DNA form, the CDR3 reads TGTGCCAGCAGCTTAGACATAGGGACAGGAGAAGCTTTCTTT. Protein product: CASSLDIGTGEAFF.

The J gene is TRBJ1-2, the V gene TRBV5-1; no reliable D call. Germline lookup yields CDR1 SGHRS and CDR2 YFSETQ. Deletions cut 0 bases from V and 4 bases from J, with 7 bases between. The CDR3 contains 13 residues. The CDR3 loop reads CASSLGALYGYTF. CDR3 sequence (DNA): TGCGCCAGCAGCTTGGGAGCACTCTATGGCTACACCTTC.

The genes are TRBV5-6 and TRBJ2-7; 10 bases align to TRBD1. CDR1 is SGHDT and CDR2 is YYEEEE in the germline V gene. This CDR3 comprises 16 residues. V gave up 4 bases and J gave up 3 bases; unmatched junction bases: 10. This chain's CDR3 is CASSMLVGTGVYEQYF. CDR3 bases: TGTGCCAGCAGCATGCTGGTAGGGACAGGGGTCTACGAGCAGTACTTC.

This sequence joins TRBV19 and TRBJ1-2, with D unresolved. The CDR3 has 14 amino acids. The germline V gene has CDR1 LNHDA and CDR2 SQIVND (reference sequence). V lost 5 bases, J lost 0 bases, and 10 bases lay in between. The CDR3 bases are TGTGCCAGTAGTTTGCGGGATACTAACTATGGCTACACCTTC. Translation gives CASSLRDTNYGYTF.

This clone was observed a few times. The genes are TRBV6-4 and TRBJ2-1, with D possibly TRBD2 on 7 matching bases. V was shortened by 2 bases and J by 6 bases, with 8 bases between the two germline ends. CDR3 length: 13 amino acids. Germline V gene data show CDR1 as MRHNA and CDR2 as SNTAGT. CDR3 region: CASSDGGANEQFF. CDR3 bases: TGTGCCAGCAGTGACGGGGGGGCCAATGAGCAGTTCTTC.

The chain is built from TRBV10-2 and TRBJ1-2; D is possibly TRBD1 (5 bases). CDR3 length: 12 amino acids. V was clipped by 8 bases and J by 4 bases, with 11 bases between them. CDR1 and CDR2 (germline): WSHSY, SAAADI. This CDR3 reads CASSNGGYGYTF. CDR3 DNA: TGCGCCAGCTCCAACGGGGGCTATGGCTACACCTTC.

This clone was picked up one time. The rearrangement uses TRBV7-7 and TRBJ2-3; the match to TRBD2 covers 8 bases. J lost 5 bases, V lost 4 bases, and 20 bases had no gene match. Germline V lookup: CDR1 SSHAT, CDR2 FNYEAQ (reference sequence). The CDR3 sequence is 19 residues long. The CDR3 reads CASSYPGSGGPGSEDTQYF. In DNA, the CDR3 is TGTGCCAGCAGCTACCCGGGATCGGGAGGGCCCGGGTCGGAAGATACGCAGTATTTT.

By proportion, this clone is medium-sized. This CDR3 is also generated by other DNA sequences in the sample. The genes are TRBV9 and TRBJ2-3; TRBD1 aligns across 7 bases. This CDR3 has 15 amino acids. V lost 0 bases, J lost 3 bases, and 4 bases stayed unmatched. Germline CDR1 and CDR2: SGDLS and YYNGEE. The CDR3: CASSVGGRGTDTQYF. In DNA form, the CDR3 reads TGTGCCAGCAGCGTAGGCGGCAGGGGGACAGATACGCAGTATTTT.

This sequence joins TRBV6-6 and TRBJ1-1; D uncertain. Germline CDR1 MNHNY, CDR2 SVGAGI (reference sequence). The germline V and J ends were trimmed by 2 bases and 6 bases, with 13 bases remaining between them. The CDR3 is made up of 14 amino acids. CDR3 nucleotides: TGTGCCAGCAGTTACATAAGAAGACGGGCTGAAGCTTTCTTT. Residues: CASSYIRRRAEAFF.

V gene TRBV5-6 combines with J gene TRBJ2-7, with 12 bases aligning to TRBD2. Germline V gene data show CDR1 as SGHDT and CDR2 as YYEEEE. V shed 2 bases, J shed 2 bases, and the junction held 2 bases outside the gene matches. The CDR3 is 15 residues long. The DNA for the CDR3 is TGTGCCAGCAGCTTCAGGACTAGCGGGACCTACGAGCAGTACTTC. Its translation: CASSFRTSGTYEQYF.

As for this clone: Compared with germline, one end of the junction differs, possibly owing to a read error. This rearrangement joins TRBV11-2 to TRBJ1-4; TRBD1 agrees at 7 bases. Germline V gene data show CDR1 as SGHAT and CDR2 as FQNNGV. The CDR3 is made up of 11 amino acids. CDR3 sequence: CASSLGGQVYF. Here the CDR3 DNA reads TGTGCCAGCAGCTTAGGCGGACAGGTGTATTTT.

This rearrangement joins TRBV7-2 to TRBJ1-2; TRBD1 matches 7 bases. J lost 8 bases, V lost 4 bases, and 7 bases had no gene match. Germline V gene lookup returns CDR1 SGHTA and CDR2 FQGNSA. The CDR3 consists of 13 residues. The CDR3 spells CASSYDRVEGYTF. The CDR3 nucleotides read TGTGCCAGCAGCTACGACAGGGTGGAGGGCTACACCTTC.

In this sample, this clone turned up a few times. The chain carries TRBV5-1 and TRBJ2-7, with 7 bases aligning to TRBD1. Germline CDR1 SGHRS, CDR2 YFSETQ. The CDR3 extends over 13 amino acids. V was pared by 4 bases and J by 2 bases, with 3 bases of the junction left unmatched. Here the CDR3 reads CASSGQAPYEQYF. The CDR3 nucleotides are TGCGCCAGCAGCGGACAGGCCCCCTACGAGCAGTACTTC. Looking up the rest from reference TRBV5-1 and TRBJ2-7 gives the full variable domain: KAGVTQTPRYLIKTRGQQVTLSCSPISGHRSVSWYQQTPGQGLQFLFEYFSETQRNKGNFPGRFSGRQFSNSRSEMNVSTLELGDSALYLCASSGQAPYEQYFGPGTRLTVT.

CDR3: CASSLFRQGADEKLFF. In nucleotides, the CDR3 is TGCGCCAGCAGCTTGTTCCGACAGGGGGCGGATGAAAAACTGTTTTTT. The chain joins TRBV5-1 to TRBJ1-4; 10 bases are shared with TRBD1. Trimming at V came to 1 base and at J to 6 bases, leaving 6 bases not matched to a gene. The CDR3 length is 16 residues. Germline lookup yields CDR1 SGHRS and CDR2 YFSETQ.

The chain carries TRBV6-5 and TRBJ1-1, with TRBD1 matching 7 bases. After removal of 5 bases from V and 4 bases from J, the junction contained 4 bases not matched to a gene. The CDR3 runs 13 residues. Germline CDR1 MNHEY, CDR2 SVGAGI. The CDR3 DNA reads as TGTGCCAGCAGTAGGGGGCGGGGCACTGAAGCTTTCTTT. It codes for CASSRGRGTEAFF.

The CDR3 loop reads CASSYDRGGNTGELFF. The CDR3, as DNA: TGTGCCAGCAGTTACGACAGGGGAGGGAACACCGGGGAGCTGTTTTTT. The V call is TRBV6-5, the J call TRBJ2-2; 8 positions match TRBD1. CDR1 MNHEY and CDR2 SVGAGI come from the germline V gene. This CDR3 contains 16 residues. V lost 2 bases and J lost 1; bases outside the gene matches: 3.

The V call is TRBV19, the J call TRBJ1-5; D is perhaps TRBD1 (6 bases). There are 13 residues in the CDR3. Trimming removed 3 bases from V and 9 bases from J, with 12 bases in between. Germline assignment: CDR1 LNHDA and CDR2 SQIVND (reference sequence). This CDR3 reads CASSIGGPGPQHF. CDR3 in DNA: TGTGCCAGTAGTATCGGGGGGCCAGGGCCCCAGCATTTT.

The chain uses TRBV11-2 and TRBJ1-2; D might be TRBD1 (5 bases). V lost 5 bases, J lost 8 bases, and 18 bases lay in between. Per the germline V gene, CDR1 is SGHAT and CDR2 is FQNNGV. CDR3 length: 14 residues. The CDR3 DNA follows: TGTGCCAGCAGCCAAAACACAGGATTTGAGGGCTACACCTTC. Translation gives CASSQNTGFEGYTF.

The chain carries TRBV14 and TRBJ2-7; a possible D gene is TRBD1 (6 bases). Trimming left V 4 bases short and J 4 bases short, with 20 bases between. This CDR3 comprises 16 residues. CDR1 SGHDN and CDR2 FVKESK come from the germline V gene. CDR3 loop: CASSRLMGALYYEQYF. CDR3 in DNA: TGTGCCAGCAGCCGACTGATGGGGGCTTTGTATTACGAGCAGTACTTC. Full variable domain (remainder filled in from reference TRBV14 and TRBJ2-7): EAGVTQFPSHSVIEKGQTVTLRCDPISGHDNLYWYRRVMGKEIKFLLHFVKESKQDESGMPNNRFLAERTGGTYSTLKVQPAELEDSGVYFCASSRLMGALYYEQYFGPGTRLTVT.

This clone was found once. The chain carries TRBV5-4 and TRBJ2-7; 10 bases match TRBD2. V lost 0 bases, J lost 5 bases, and 5 bases stayed unmatched. The germline CDR1 and CDR2 sequences are SGHNT and YYREEE (reference sequence). The CDR3 extends over 15 amino acids. The CDR3 sequence: CASSLGLAGVHEQYF. The CDR3 DNA follows: TGTGCCAGCAGCTTGGGACTAGCGGGTGTCCACGAGCAGTACTTC.

This clone was observed a single time. V and J are TRBV18 and TRBJ2-3; perhaps TRBD1 as D (5 bases). Germline-derived CDR1 and CDR2 are KGHSH and LQKENI. V lost 2 bases and J lost 2, with 14 bases in between. The CDR3 is made up of 16 amino acids. The DNA for the CDR3 is TGTGCCAGCTCACCAACGAACCGACAGATCACAGATACGCAGTATTTT. It codes for CASSPTNRQITDTQYF.

The table lists this clone with a few counts. The chain combines TRBV7-6 with TRBJ1-4; 10 positions agree with TRBD1. Germline V gene sequence: CDR1 SGHVS, CDR2 FNYEAQ. The CDR3 spans 15 residues. V shed 5 bases, J shed 8 bases, and the junction held 8 bases outside the gene matches. The CDR3 DNA sequence: TGTGCCAGCAGCCGTGACAGGGGGCTGGGGGAAAAACTGTTTTTT. Its protein is CASSRDRGLGEKLFF.

CDR3 DNA sequence: TGCGCCAGCAGTGGGACAGGGGACTATGGCTACACCTTC. It is translated as CASSGTGDYGYTF. The J gene is TRBJ1-2, the V gene TRBV10-2, with 9 bases identical to TRBD1. The CDR3 sequence is 13 residues long. Germline values: CDR1 WSHSY, CDR2 SAAADI. With V trimmed by 4 bases and J by 3 bases, 0 bases remained unmatched.